The T cell receptor (beta chain) under discussion was sequenced for a study of cytomegalovirus exposure and HLA in healthy donors. Study details: Some 85 million unique TCRs from HLA-typed donors were held in an early data release.

Note on this clone: Its antigen remains unknown.

Overall study findings and caveats: Roughly even sequencing depth across donors was the assumption behind the presence/absence analyses.

PCR employed 60 Vbeta and 13 Jbeta primers. The method was immunoSEQ multiplex PCR; TCRdb's version includes in-frame clones alone and lacks a portion of them. This listing includes approximately 75,000 clones. Germline values: CDR1 SGHRS, CDR2 YFSETQ. V was pared by 4 bases and J by 4 bases, with 7 bases of the junction left unmatched. The CDR3 sequence is 15 residues long. The specimen was PBMCs. This chain uses TRBV5-1 with TRBJ2-7; 11 nucleotides align to TRBD1. The TCR was taken from a boy aged 10-17 years in good health and CMV-seronegative. In nucleotides, the CDR3 is TGCGCCAGCAGCCCTAGGACAGGGGGCACTTACGAGCAGTACTTC. This encodes CASSPRTGGTYEQYF.